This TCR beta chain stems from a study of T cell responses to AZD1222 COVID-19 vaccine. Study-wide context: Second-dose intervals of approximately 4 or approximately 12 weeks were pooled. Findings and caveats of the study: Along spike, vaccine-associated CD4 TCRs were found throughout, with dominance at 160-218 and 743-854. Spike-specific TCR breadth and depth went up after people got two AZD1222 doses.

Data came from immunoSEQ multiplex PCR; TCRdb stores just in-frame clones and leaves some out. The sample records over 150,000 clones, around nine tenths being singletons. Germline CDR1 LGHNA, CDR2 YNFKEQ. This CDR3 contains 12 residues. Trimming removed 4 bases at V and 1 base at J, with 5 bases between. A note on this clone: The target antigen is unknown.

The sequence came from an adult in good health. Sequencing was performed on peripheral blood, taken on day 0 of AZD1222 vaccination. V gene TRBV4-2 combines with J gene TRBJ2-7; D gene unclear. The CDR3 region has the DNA TGTGCCAGCAGCCCCCCTTCCTACGAGCAGTACTTC. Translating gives CASSPPSYEQYF.